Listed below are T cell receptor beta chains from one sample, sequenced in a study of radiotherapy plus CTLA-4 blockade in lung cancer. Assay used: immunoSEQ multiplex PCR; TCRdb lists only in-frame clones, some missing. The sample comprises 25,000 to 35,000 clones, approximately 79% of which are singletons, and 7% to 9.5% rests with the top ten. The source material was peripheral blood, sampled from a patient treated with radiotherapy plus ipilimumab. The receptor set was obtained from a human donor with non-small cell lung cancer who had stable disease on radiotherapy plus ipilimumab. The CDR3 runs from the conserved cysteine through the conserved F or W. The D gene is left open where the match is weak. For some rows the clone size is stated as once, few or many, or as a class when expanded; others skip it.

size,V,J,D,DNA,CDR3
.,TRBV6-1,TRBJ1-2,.,TGTGCCAGCAATCCGGGACGTACTAACTATGGCTACACCTTC,CASNPGRTNYGYTF
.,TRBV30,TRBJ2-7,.,TGTGCCTGGAGCTCCTCCGCAGGACTCTCCTACGAGCAGTACTTC,CAWSSSAGLSYEQYF
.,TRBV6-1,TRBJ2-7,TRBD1,TGTGCCAGCAGACTGGACAGGGGAGCCTACGAGCAGTACTTC,CASRLDRGAYEQYF
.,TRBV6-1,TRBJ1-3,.,TGTGCCAGCAGGGATCCGTCACTCTCTGGAAACACCATATATTTT,CASRDPSLSGNTIYF
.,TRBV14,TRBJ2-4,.,TGTGCCAGCAGCCCTCGCAGGGCCGTAAACATTCAGTACTTC,CASSPRRAVNIQYF
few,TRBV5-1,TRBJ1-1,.,TGCGCCAGCAGCTTAACGAACACTGAAGCTTTCTTT,CASSLTNTEAFF
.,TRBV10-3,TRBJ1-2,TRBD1,TGTGCCATTTTTGACAGGGCTTATGGCTACACCTTC,CAIFDRAYGYTF
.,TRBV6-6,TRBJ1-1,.,TGTGCCAGCAGGCTGACAGCGAACACTGAAGCTTTCTTT,CASRLTANTEAFF
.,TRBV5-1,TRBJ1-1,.,TGCGCCAGCAGCTTAACACACCGGGACTGGGACCCGAACACTGAAGCTTTCTTT,CASSLTHRDWDPNTEAFF
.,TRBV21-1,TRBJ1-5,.,TGTGCCAGCAGACACCTGGGGGACAGAACAAATCAGCCCCAGCATTTT,CASRHLGDRTNQPQHF
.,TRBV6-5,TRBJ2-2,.,TGTGCCAGCAGTTACCCCGGGTCAGACACCGGGGAGCTGTTTTTT,CASSYPGSDTGELFF
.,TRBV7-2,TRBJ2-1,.,TGTGCCAGCAGCTTAGATCTGTCGTCCAATGAGCAGTTCTTC,CASSLDLSSNEQFF
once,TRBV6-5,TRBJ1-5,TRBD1,TGTGCCAGCAGTGCCGGCCCGGACAGGGTTCAGCCCCAGCATTTT,CASSAGPDRVQPQHF
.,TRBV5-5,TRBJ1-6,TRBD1,TGTGCCAGCAGCTTGGACAGGGGACGCTCCTATAATTCACCCCTCCACTTT,CASSLDRGRSYNSPLHF
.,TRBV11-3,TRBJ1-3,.,TGTGCCAGCAGCTTGGACTCGAGCTCTGGAAACACCATATATTTT,CASSLDSSSGNTIYF
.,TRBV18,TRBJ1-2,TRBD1,TGTGCCAGCTCAATACAGGGGACAGGTGGCTACACCTTC,CASSIQGTGGYTF
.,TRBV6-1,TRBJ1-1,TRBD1,TGTGCCAGCAGTTCACTCTTGACAGGGAGCACTGAAGCTTTCTTT,CASSSLLTGSTEAFF
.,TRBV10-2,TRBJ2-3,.,TGCGCCAGCAGTGAGGGGGGGAGCACAGATACGCAGTATTTT,CASSEGGSTDTQYF
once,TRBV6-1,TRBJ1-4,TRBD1,TGTGCCAGCAGAGATGAACAGGGGCCTAATGAAAAACTGTTTTTT,CASRDEQGPNEKLFF
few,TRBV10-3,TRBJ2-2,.,TGTGCCACCTTTGACAAGAACACCGGGGAGCTGTTTTTT,CATFDKNTGELFF
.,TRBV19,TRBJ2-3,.,TGTGCCAGTAGTATAGCCACCCAGGGTAGGCAGTATTTT,CASSIATQGRQYF
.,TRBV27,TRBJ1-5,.,TGTGCCAGCAGTTTAGGGGGGGTAACTAATCAGCCCCAGCATTTT,CASSLGGVTNQPQHF
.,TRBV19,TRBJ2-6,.,TGTGCCAGTACGCACCGGGACAGGGCCAACGTCCTGACTTTC,CASTHRDRANVLTF
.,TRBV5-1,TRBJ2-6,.,TGCGCCAGCAGCGATGGAGGGGCCAACGTCCTGACTTTC,CASSDGGANVLTF
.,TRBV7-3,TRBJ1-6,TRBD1,TGTGCCAGCAGCCCCCGTCCCGGGACAGGGGGCTTGGATAATTCACCCCTCCACTTT,CASSPRPGTGGLDNSPLHF
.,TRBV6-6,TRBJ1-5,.,TGTGCCAGCAGTTACTCGCAGGGAGTGAGCAATCAGCCCCAGCATTTT,CASSYSQGVSNQPQHF
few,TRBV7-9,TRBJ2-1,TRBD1,TGTGCCAGCAGCCGGAGGACAGGGAAGGTTTGGCAGTTCTTC,CASSRRTGKVWQFF
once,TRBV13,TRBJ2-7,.,TGTGCCAGCAGTCCCGGACTATTGGAACGCGAGCAGTACTTC,CASSPGLLEREQYF
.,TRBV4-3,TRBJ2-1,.,TGCGCCAGCAGCCAAAGGCTAGCCCGGGACTCCTACAATGAGCAGTTCTTC,CASSQRLARDSYNEQFF
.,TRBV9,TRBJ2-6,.,TGTGCCAGCAGCGTAGGGGGCGCTGGGGCCAACGTCCTGACTTTC,CASSVGGAGANVLTF
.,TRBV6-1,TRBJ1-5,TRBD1,TGTGCCACCGTGGGGGGCAGGGGGCGGACTCAGCCCCAGCATTTT,CATVGGRGRTQPQHF
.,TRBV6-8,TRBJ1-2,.,TGTGCCAGCAGTCAGGGGTATGGCTACACCTTC,CASSQGYGYTF
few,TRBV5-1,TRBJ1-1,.,TGCGCCAGCAGCTCGACGGTGGACACGCTGAGGGCTGAAGCTTTCTTT,CASSSTVDTLRAEAFF
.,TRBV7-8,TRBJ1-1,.,TGTGCCAGCAGCTTAGCGGGGGAGTCTTCTGAAGCTTTCTTT,CASSLAGESSEAFF
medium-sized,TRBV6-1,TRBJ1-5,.,TGTGCCAGCAGTGAATCTGACAGTGCTTCCGAGCCCCAGCATTTT,CASSESDSASEPQHF
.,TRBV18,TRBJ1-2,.,TGTGCCAGCTCACCCCGCGAAGCCGGGACGCATGGCTACACCTTC,CASSPREAGTHGYTF
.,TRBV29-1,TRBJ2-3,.,TGCAGCGTTGTCAGATTGACAGGACAGACGCAGTATTTT,CSVVRLTGQTQYF
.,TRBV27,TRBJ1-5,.,TGTGCCAGCAGTCCCCACTCGGTGAAGTTTCTCAATCAGCCCCAGCATTTT,CASSPHSVKFLNQPQHF
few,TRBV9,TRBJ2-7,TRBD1,TGTGCCAGCAGCGTAGGGGGACAGGGGTCGGCCGAGCAGTACTTC,CASSVGGQGSAEQYF
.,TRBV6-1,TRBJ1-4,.,TGTGCCAGCAGTACCGGGCAGCGGAATTATGAAAAACTGTTTTTT,CASSTGQRNYEKLFF
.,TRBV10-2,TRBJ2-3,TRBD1,TGCGCCAGTATTGGACAGGCCACAGATACGCAGTATTTT,CASIGQATDTQYF
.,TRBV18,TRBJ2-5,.,TGTGCCAGCTCACCCGGGAATCGGCAAGAGACCCAGTACTTC,CASSPGNRQETQYF
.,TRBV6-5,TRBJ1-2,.,TGTGCCAGCAGTTACTCGTCGCGCCTTTCAAACTATGGCTACACCTTC,CASSYSSRLSNYGYTF
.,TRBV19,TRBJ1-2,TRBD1,TGTGCCAGTAGGACCGGGACAGGGGGTAACTATGGCTACACCTTC,CASRTGTGGNYGYTF
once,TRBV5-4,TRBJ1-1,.,TGTGCCAGCAGCTTGATTTCTAACGTTCCGACAAACACTGAAGCTTTCTTT,CASSLISNVPTNTEAFF
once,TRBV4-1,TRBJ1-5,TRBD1,TGCGCCAGCAGCCGGGGAGACAGGGGGAGCAATCAGCCCCAGCATTTT,CASSRGDRGSNQPQHF
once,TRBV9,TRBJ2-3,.,TGTGCCAGCAGCGGACTCCGCACAGATACGCAGTATTTT,CASSGLRTDTQYF
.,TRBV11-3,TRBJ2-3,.,TGTGCCAGCAGCCCAATAGCCGGAGATACGCAGTATTTT,CASSPIAGDTQYF
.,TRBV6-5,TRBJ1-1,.,TGTGCCAGCAGTTACTCCGGGACATCTGAAGCTTTCTTT,CASSYSGTSEAFF
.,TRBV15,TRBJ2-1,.,TGTGCCACCAGCAGAGGTCAGCTTACCTACAATGAGCAGTTCTTC,CATSRGQLTYNEQFF
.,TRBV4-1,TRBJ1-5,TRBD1,TGCGCCAGCAGCCAATCAGGACAGGGGTACAATCAGCCCCAGCATTTT,CASSQSGQGYNQPQHF
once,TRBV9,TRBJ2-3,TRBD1,TGTGCCAGCAGCGCGACAGGGGGCTCCGGAGATACGCAGTATTTT,CASSATGGSGDTQYF
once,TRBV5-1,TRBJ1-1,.,TGCGCCAGCAGCTCGCCGAAGGGATACAACACTGAAGCTTTCTTT,CASSSPKGYNTEAFF
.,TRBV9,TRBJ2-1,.,TGTGCCAGCAGCGTAGGGGGACTCCCCAAGGGCTACAATGAGCAGTTCTTC,CASSVGGLPKGYNEQFF
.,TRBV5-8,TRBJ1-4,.,TGTGCCAGCAGCTTGTGGGGAAGTACGGAAAAACTGTTTTTT,CASSLWGSTEKLFF
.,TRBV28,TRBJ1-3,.,TGTGCCAGCGGGCCCACCCGCTCTGGAAACACCATATATTTT,CASGPTRSGNTIYF
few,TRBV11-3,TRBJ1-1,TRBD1,TGTGCCAGCAGCCAGGGGGGCCAAGCTTTCTTT,CASSQGGQAFF
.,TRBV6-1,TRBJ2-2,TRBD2,TGTGCCAGCACGGTGCGGGGGACGAACACCGGGGAGCTGTTTTTT,CASTVRGTNTGELFF
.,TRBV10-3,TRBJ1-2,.,TGTGCCATCAGTGCCAGGAACTATGGCTACACCTTC,CAISARNYGYTF